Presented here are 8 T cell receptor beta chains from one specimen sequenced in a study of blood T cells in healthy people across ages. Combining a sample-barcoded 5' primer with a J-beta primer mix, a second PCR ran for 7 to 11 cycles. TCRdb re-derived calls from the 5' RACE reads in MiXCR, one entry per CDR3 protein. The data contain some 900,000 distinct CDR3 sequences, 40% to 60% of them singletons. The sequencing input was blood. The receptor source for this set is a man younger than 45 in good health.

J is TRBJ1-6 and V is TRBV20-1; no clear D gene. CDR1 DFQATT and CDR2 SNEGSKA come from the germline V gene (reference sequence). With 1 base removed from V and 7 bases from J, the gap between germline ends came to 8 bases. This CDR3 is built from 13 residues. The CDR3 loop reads CSARVGVNSPLHF. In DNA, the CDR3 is TGCAGTGCTAGAGTCGGGGTAAATTCACCCCTCCACTTT.

The DNA of the CDR3 is TGTGCCAGCAGCCAAGATCGGCTAGCGGGGCGTTACTACGAGCAGTACTTC. It yields the protein CASSQDRLAGRYYEQYF. The chain links TRBV3-1 to TRBJ2-7, with 9 nucleotides matching TRBD2. With 0 bases clipped from V and 3 bases from J, the junction kept 9 bases outside the gene matches. The CDR3 totals 17 residues. Germline values: CDR1 LGHDT, CDR2 YNNKEL (reference sequence).

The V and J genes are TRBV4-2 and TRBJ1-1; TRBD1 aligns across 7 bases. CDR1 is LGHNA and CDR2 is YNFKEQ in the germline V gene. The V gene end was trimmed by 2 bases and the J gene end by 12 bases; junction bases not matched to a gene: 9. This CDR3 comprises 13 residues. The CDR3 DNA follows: TGTGCCAGCAGCCAATTGACAGGGCCCGAACCTTTCTTT. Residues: CASSQLTGPEPFF.

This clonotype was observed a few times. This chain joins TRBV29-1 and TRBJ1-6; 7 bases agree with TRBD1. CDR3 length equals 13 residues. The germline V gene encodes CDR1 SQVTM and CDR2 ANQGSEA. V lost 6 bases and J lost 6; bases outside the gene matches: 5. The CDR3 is CSVAQGGNSPLHF. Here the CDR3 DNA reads TGCAGCGTGGCGCAGGGGGGTAATTCACCCCTCCACTTT.

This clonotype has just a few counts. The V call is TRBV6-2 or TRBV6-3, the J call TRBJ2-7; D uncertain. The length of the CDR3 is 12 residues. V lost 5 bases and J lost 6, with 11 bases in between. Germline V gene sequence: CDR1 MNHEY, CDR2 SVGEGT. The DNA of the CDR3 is TGTGCCAGCAGTCTCCCTCAGCCCGAGCAGTACTTC. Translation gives CASSLPQPEQYF.

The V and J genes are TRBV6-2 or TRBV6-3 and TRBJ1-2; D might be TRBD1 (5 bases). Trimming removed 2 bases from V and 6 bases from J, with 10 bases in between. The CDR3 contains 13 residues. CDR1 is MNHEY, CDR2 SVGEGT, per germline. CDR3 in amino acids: CASSYEGRDGYTF. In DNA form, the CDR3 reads TGTGCCAGCAGTTACGAGGGACGAGATGGCTACACCTTC.

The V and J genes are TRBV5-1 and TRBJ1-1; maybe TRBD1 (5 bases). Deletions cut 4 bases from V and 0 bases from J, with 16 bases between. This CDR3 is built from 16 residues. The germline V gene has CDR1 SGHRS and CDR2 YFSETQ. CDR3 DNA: TGCGCCAGCAGCCCCCAGGGAGGGAGTATGAACACTGAAGCTTTCTTT. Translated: CASSPQGGSMNTEAFF.

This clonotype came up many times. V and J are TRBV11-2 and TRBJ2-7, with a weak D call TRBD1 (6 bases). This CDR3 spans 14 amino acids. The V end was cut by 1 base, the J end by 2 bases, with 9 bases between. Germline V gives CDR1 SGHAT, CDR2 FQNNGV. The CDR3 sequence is CASSLAHRAYEQYF. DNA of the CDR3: TGTGCCAGCAGCTTAGCCCACAGGGCCTACGAGCAGTACTTC.